Shown below are 11 T cell receptor beta chains from a single sample sequenced in a study of OX40 agonist ivuxolimab in advanced cancers. Sequencing was performed with immunoSEQ multiplex PCR; in TCRdb, only in-frame clones are kept and a portion is missing. The table lists 70,000 or so clones, about 90% of them singletons. The sequenced sample was CD4+ or CD8+ T cells sorted from blood, obtained in a trial of the OX40 agonist ivuxolimab. Receptors originate from an adult with an advanced solid tumor such as melanoma, head and neck, liver or kidney cancer.

V is TRBV29-1 and J is TRBJ2-1; D not certain. This CDR3 contains 14 residues. V was clipped by 4 bases and J by 3 bases, with 13 bases between them. Germline V gene lookup returns CDR1 SQVTM and CDR2 ANQGSEA. CDR3 in amino acids: CSVVASPGYNEQFF. CDR3 in DNA: TGCAGCGTTGTCGCCTCTCCGGGCTACAATGAGCAGTTCTTC.

The chain couples TRBV7-8 to TRBJ1-2; unclear D gene. The V and J ends lost 5 bases and 8 bases respectively, with 15 bases between them. This CDR3 has 13 residues. Germline V CDR1 and CDR2: SGHVS, FQNEAQ. The CDR3 sequence: CASSPAGFRGYTF. Here the CDR3 DNA reads TGTGCCAGCAGCCCGGCCGGCTTTCGGGGCTACACCTTC.

This chain connects TRBV10-3 to TRBJ2-7; TRBD1 might be the D (6 bases). V was pared by 6 bases and J by 2 bases, with 8 bases between. Germline assignment: CDR1 ENHRY and CDR2 SYGVKD. The CDR3 loop spans 12 amino acids. The CDR3 is CAIRQGPYEQYF. The DNA of the CDR3 is TGTGCCATCAGACAGGGCCCCTACGAGCAGTACTTC.

The chain couples TRBV28 to TRBJ1-2; 7 bases agree with TRBD1. Germline assignment: CDR1 MDHEN and CDR2 SYDVKM. This CDR3 comprises 15 residues. V shed 7 bases, J shed 2 bases, and the junction held 10 bases outside the gene matches. CDR3: CASTRDSAKNYGYTF. The CDR3 DNA sequence: TGTGCCAGCACCCGGGACAGCGCTAAGAACTATGGCTACACCTTC.

The rearrangement uses TRBV6-1 and TRBJ2-1, with a tentative D call TRBD2 (6 bases). Between the trimmed V and J ends, which lost 11 bases and 5 bases, there was a span of 19 bases. Germline loops: CDR1 MNHNS, CDR2 SASEGT. This CDR3 has 14 residues. CDR3 amino acids: CAAPVAAQHNEQFF. In DNA form, the CDR3 reads TGTGCCGCCCCTGTAGCGGCACAACACAATGAGCAGTTCTTC.

This chain joins TRBV11-2 and TRBJ2-4; 7 bases match TRBD1. CDR1 is SGHAT and CDR2 is FQNNGV in the germline V gene. The trim removed 0 bases at V and 8 bases at J, leaving 4 bases unmatched. The CDR3 extends over 14 amino acids. CDR3 in amino acids: CASSLEGGRDIQYF. CDR3 bases: TGTGCCAGCAGCTTAGAAGGGGGCCGGGACATTCAGTACTTC.

This clone was recorded only once. This sequence joins TRBV2 and TRBJ1-4, with D hard to call. The V end was cut by 9 bases, the J end by 6 bases, with 11 bases between. The CDR3 covers 12 residues. Germline CDR1 SNHLY, CDR2 FYNNEI. DNA of the CDR3: TGTGCCAGTGGAGGCCGCTATGAAAAACTGTTTTTT. Translated: CASGGRYEKLFF.

The J gene is TRBJ1-6, the V gene TRBV19, with D perhaps TRBD1 (6 bases). This CDR3 spans 15 amino acids. Germline CDR1 reads LNHDA; CDR2 reads SQIVND (reference sequence). Trimming took off 9 bases at V and 0 bases at J, with 12 bases between the two ends. The CDR3 region is CARPSDSSYNSPLHF. The CDR3 nucleotides are TGTGCCAGACCATCGGACAGCTCCTATAATTCACCCCTCCACTTT.

The genes are TRBV18 and TRBJ1-4; D unclear. Looked up from germline, CDR1 is KGHSH and CDR2 is LQKENI. This CDR3 contains 16 residues. Trimming took off 0 bases at V and 7 bases at J, with 15 bases between the two ends. The DNA of the CDR3 is TGTGCCAGCTCACCACCGTCGACGGCCAGACTTGAAAAACTGTTTTTT. Amino acid sequence: CASSPPSTARLEKLFF.

This clone occurred once. The rearrangement joins TRBV7-3 to TRBJ2-5; 14 bases map to TRBD2. The CDR3 is 17 amino acids. From germline, CDR1 is SGHTA and CDR2 FQGTGA. The trim removed 4 bases at V and 4 bases at J, leaving 8 bases unmatched. CDR3 amino acids: CASSSQGLAGDSETQYF. DNA for the CDR3: TGTGCCAGCAGCTCCCAGGGACTAGCGGGAGATTCAGAGACCCAGTACTTC.

This clone was recorded only once. The rearrangement links TRBV5-5 to TRBJ1-2, with D maybe TRBD1 (5 bases). CDR1 SGHKS and CDR2 YYEKEE come from the germline V gene (reference sequence). With 4 bases removed from V and 5 bases from J, the gap between germline ends came to 18 bases. The CDR3 spans 15 residues. CDR3 in amino acids: CASSPGRDPGYGYTF. DNA of the CDR3: TGTGCCAGCAGCCCGGGGCGGGACCCAGGGTATGGCTACACCTTC.